The T cell receptor (beta chain) under discussion was sequenced for a study of blood T cell repertoires in COVID-19. Data came from immunoSEQ multiplex PCR; TCRdb stores just in-frame clones and leaves some out. The sample yields roughly 180,000 clones, about 85% seen once. CDR3 length: 16 residues. V lost 6 bases, J lost 2 bases, and 9 bases stayed unmatched. Germline V gene lookup returns CDR1 GTSNPN and CDR2 SVGIG (reference sequence). The source of this sequence is a woman aged 40-49 years with acute COVID-19. The sample taken for sequencing was PBMCs or T cells enriched from blood (not recorded which). The chain recombines TRBV30 with TRBJ1-5; 11 nucleotides line up with TRBD1. CDR3 DNA: TGTGCCTGTACCGGGACAGGGGGAAGCGGCAATCAGCCCCAGCATTTT. This translates into CACTGTGGSGNQPQHF.